The next 31 T cell receptor beta chains were all read from a single sample in a study of blood T cell repertoires in COVID-19. TCRdb's copy holds only in-frame clones and misses some; the assay was immunoSEQ multiplex PCR. This table has about 43,000 clones, about 83% appearing once. Sequencing input: peripheral blood. Receptors were obtained from a man aged 40-50 years with COVID-19, enrolled during active disease.

The chain employs TRBV2 and TRBJ1-1; D ambiguous. V lost 5 bases, J lost 1 base, and 8 bases lay in between. The CDR3 sequence is 13 residues long. The germline V gene encodes CDR1 SNHLY and CDR2 FYNNEI. The CDR3 loop reads CASSYAANTEAFF. The CDR3 DNA sequence: TGTGCCAGCAGTTACGCGGCGAACACTGAAGCTTTCTTT.

This rearrangement joins TRBV5-1 to TRBJ2-3; 11 bases agree with TRBD2. This CDR3 region has 14 residues. J was trimmed by 6 bases and V by 2 bases; bases with no gene match: 2. Germline-derived CDR1 and CDR2 are SGHRS and YFSETQ. The chain's CDR3 is CASSLGLAGDTQYF. As DNA, the CDR3 is TGCGCCAGCAGCTTAGGACTAGCGGGTGATACGCAGTATTTT.

The rearrangement links TRBV30 to TRBJ1-2; 8 bases align to TRBD1. Trimming cost V 5 bases and J 4 bases; bases outside gene matches: 6. Germline-derived CDR1 and CDR2 are GTSNPN and SVGIG (reference sequence). The CDR3 has 13 residues. Written as DNA, the CDR3 is TGTGCCTGGGCCCGGGACAGGCCCTATGGCTACACCTTC. Translation gives CAWARDRPYGYTF.

The chain combines TRBV27 with TRBJ1-6, with no clear D. CDR3 length equals 13 residues. Germline CDR1 and CDR2: MNHEY and SMNVEV (reference sequence). Trimming shortened V by 7 bases and J by 0 bases, and 4 bases separated the two germline ends. The CDR3 region has the DNA TGTGCCAGCATCGGCTCCTATAATTCACCCCTCCACTTT. Translated, it gives CASIGSYNSPLHF.

The V gene is TRBV7-8, the J gene TRBJ1-5; D gene ambiguous. CDR1 is SGHVS and CDR2 is FQNEAQ in the germline V gene. V lost 3 bases and J 6 bases, leaving 9 bases between the germline ends. The CDR3 consists of 13 residues. For the CDR3, the DNA is TGTGCCAGCAGCTTCGCCGCGGGTCAGCCCCAGCATTTT. It specifies CASSFAAGQPQHF.

The chain joins TRBV9 to TRBJ1-4, with 8 bases lining up with TRBD1. This CDR3 has 17 amino acids. CDR1 and CDR2 from the germline V gene are SGDLS and YYNGEE. V shed 4 bases and J 0 bases; nucleotides not matched to a gene: 8. CDR3 sequence: CASSPWTGSPTNEKLFF. The CDR3 coding sequence is TGTGCCAGCAGCCCTTGGACAGGGAGCCCAACTAATGAAAAACTGTTTTTT.

The chain is built from TRBV27 and TRBJ1-4; 11 positions agree with TRBD1. From germline, CDR1 is MNHEY and CDR2 SMNVEV (reference sequence). With V trimmed by 2 bases and J by 5 bases, 13 bases remained unmatched. This CDR3 has 19 residues. Written as DNA, the CDR3 is TGTGCCAGCAGTTTAGCTGCCGGGACAGGGGGGCGCCTAAATGAAAAACTGTTTTTT. Its translation: CASSLAAGTGGRLNEKLFF.

The V call is TRBV2, the J call TRBJ2-5, with 11 nucleotides matching TRBD1. CDR3 length equals 15 residues. Germline loops: CDR1 SNHLY, CDR2 FYNNEI. V shed 6 bases, J shed 1 base, and the junction held 4 bases outside the gene matches. The CDR3: CASRVDRGRQETQYF. The CDR3, as DNA: TGTGCCAGCAGGGTGGACAGGGGGCGCCAAGAGACCCAGTACTTC.

This chain connects TRBV14 to TRBJ2-7; D unresolved. V was shortened by 0 bases and J by 6 bases, with 9 bases between the two germline ends. This CDR3 has 13 residues. Germline V gene sequence: CDR1 SGHDN, CDR2 FVKESK. The CDR3 sequence is CASSQELSSEQYF. CDR3 bases: TGTGCCAGCAGCCAAGAGCTCAGTTCCGAGCAGTACTTC.

The chain couples TRBV28 to TRBJ1-4; a possible D gene is TRBD1 (5 bases). Germline CDR1 and CDR2: MDHEN and SYDVKM. This CDR3 comprises 13 residues. Trimming left V 6 bases short and J 8 bases short, with 13 bases between. DNA of the CDR3: TGTGCCAGCAGAACCAGGGTGCGAGAAAAACTGTTTTTT. Translating it yields CASRTRVREKLFF.

The chain recombines TRBV7-8 with TRBJ2-7, with D possibly TRBD1 on 5 matching bases. Germline V gene lookup returns CDR1 SGHVS and CDR2 FQNEAQ. The CDR3 runs to 14 residues. Deletions cut 1 base from V and 5 bases from J, with 12 bases between. CDR3 sequence reads: CASSLVPGSHEQYF. In DNA, the CDR3 is TGTGCCAGCAGCTTAGTCCCAGGGTCCCACGAGCAGTACTTC.

The chain employs TRBV7-9 and TRBJ1-1; 7 bases fit TRBD1. CDR1 and CDR2 (germline): SEHNR, FQNEAQ (reference sequence). The CDR3 loop spans 14 amino acids. With 11 bases clipped from V and 4 bases from J, the junction kept 13 bases outside the gene matches. The CDR3 nucleotides read TGTGCCTCCTCGCAAGGACAGGTGGGCACTGAAGCTTTCTTT. It is translated as CASSQGQVGTEAFF. The full variable domain, in which reference TRBV7-9 and TRBJ1-1 provide the parts outside the CDR3, is DTGVSQNPRHKITKRGQNVTFRCDPISEHNRLYWYRQTLGQGPEFLTYFQNEAQLEKSRLLSDRFSAERPKGSFSTLEIQRTEQGDSAMYLCASSQGQVGTEAFFGQGTRLTVV.

CDR3 in DNA: TGTGCCAGCAGTTTATCGGCGGGGACTGTATTGTTCTTC. Its translation is CASSLSAGTVLFF. J is TRBJ2-1 and V is TRBV27; a possible D gene is TRBD2 (6 bases). The V and J ends lost 0 bases and 15 bases respectively, with 15 bases between them. The CDR3 is 13 residues long. From germline, CDR1 is MNHEY and CDR2 SMNVEV (reference sequence).

V is TRBV24-1 and J is TRBJ2-3, with D uncertain. Germline assignment: CDR1 KGHDR and CDR2 SFDVKD. The CDR3 runs to 13 residues. The V end was cut by 1 base, the J end by 6 bases, with 7 bases between. CDR3 sequence: CATSDFMRDTQYF. The CDR3 DNA follows: TGTGCCACCAGTGATTTTATGAGGGATACGCAGTATTTT.

This rearrangement joins TRBV7-3 to TRBJ1-1, with unresolved D. Germline V gives CDR1 SGHTA, CDR2 FQGTGA. Trimming removed 5 bases from V and 6 bases from J, with 13 bases in between. This CDR3 region has 13 residues. CDR3 sequence reads: CASSPEVGSEAFF. CDR3 sequence (DNA): TGTGCCAGCAGCCCCGAAGTGGGCTCTGAAGCTTTCTTT.

In this sample, this clone turned up a few times. The chain combines TRBV10-3 with TRBJ1-5; D is perhaps TRBD1 (6 bases). The germline V and J ends were trimmed by 2 bases and 0 bases, with 14 bases remaining between them. Germline CDR1 ENHRY, CDR2 SYGVKD. The CDR3 spans 17 residues. The DNA of the CDR3 is TGTGCCATCAGTGAGAGGGGGGGACGGGATAGCAATCAGCCCCAGCATTTT. It is translated as CAISERGGRDSNQPQHF.

The V gene is TRBV21-1, the J gene TRBJ1-2; TRBD1, as called in the table, went unchecked against the DNA. TRBV21-1 is assigned pseudogene status. CDR3 length equals 15 residues. The CDR3 DNA follows: TGTGCCAGCAGCAAAAGGGGCAGGTTTTCCTATGGCTACACCTTC. Residues: CASSKRGRFSYGYTF.

The chain employs TRBV27 and TRBJ2-7; TRBD1 aligns across 7 bases. J was trimmed by 5 bases and V by 5 bases; bases with no gene match: 6. From germline, CDR1 is MNHEY and CDR2 SMNVEV (reference sequence). This CDR3 has 13 residues. The CDR3 reads CASSQQGSHEQYF. The DNA for the CDR3 is TGTGCCAGCAGTCAACAGGGGTCCCACGAGCAGTACTTC.

The chain has TRBV9 and TRBJ1-6, with D tentatively TRBD1 (6 bases). V was cut by 4 bases and J by 7 bases, with 12 bases left in between. Germline CDR1 SGDLS, CDR2 YYNGEE. The CDR3 length is 14 residues. The CDR3 DNA follows: TGTGCCAGCAGCCTACAGGGTGAGAATTCACCCCTCCACTTT. Its protein product is CASSLQGENSPLHF.

The count of this clone is one. The J gene is TRBJ2-1, the V gene TRBV5-4, with 13 positions matching TRBD2. CDR3 length: 16 amino acids. V was clipped by 4 bases and J by 5 bases; unmatched bases: 6. Germline lookup yields CDR1 SGHNT and CDR2 YYREEE (reference sequence). CDR3 DNA sequence: TGTGCCAGCAGCCCGGGACTAGCGGGATGGGACAATGAGCAGTTCTTC. It is translated as CASSPGLAGWDNEQFF.

The chain employs TRBV7-2 and TRBJ2-7, with 8 bases matching TRBD1. V was pared by 1 base and J by 4 bases, with 6 bases of the junction left unmatched. The CDR3 totals 15 residues. The germline V gene encodes CDR1 SGHTA and CDR2 FQGNSA. The CDR3 bases are TGTGCCAGCAGCTTAGTGGTCAGGGGGCCATACGAGCAGTACTTC. Its protein product is CASSLVVRGPYEQYF. Drawing the rest from reference TRBV7-2 and TRBJ2-7, the complete variable domain is GAGVSQSPSNKVTEKGKDVELRCDPISGHTALYWYRQSLGQGLEFLIYFQGNSAPDKSGLPSDRFSAERTGGSVSTLTIQRTQQEDSAVYLCASSLVVRGPYEQYFGPGTRLTVT.

The genes are TRBV11-2 and TRBJ1-3; TRBD1 might be the D (6 bases). This CDR3 is built from 13 residues. Germline-derived CDR1 and CDR2 are SGHAT and FQNNGV. V was shortened by 5 bases and J by 4 bases, with 9 bases between the two germline ends. DNA of the CDR3: TGTGCCAGCAGCGGACAGTTAGGAAACACCATATATTTT. Encoded protein: CASSGQLGNTIYF.

This clone was counted a single time. The rearrangement links TRBV10-1 to TRBJ2-3; tentative D call: TRBD1 (5 bases). Trimming took off 0 bases at V and 0 bases at J, with 7 bases between the two ends. The CDR3 extends over 15 amino acids. Per germline, CDR1 WNHNN and CDR2 SYGVQD (reference sequence). CDR3 bases: TGCGCCAGCAGTGAGTCACCAGGGAGCACAGATACGCAGTATTTT. It translates to CASSESPGSTDTQYF.

This clone was detected once. V is TRBV7-2 and J is TRBJ1-2; 9 bases agree with TRBD1. There are 15 residues in the CDR3. V shed 5 bases and J 0 bases; nucleotides not matched to a gene: 4. Germline V gene data show CDR1 as SGHTA and CDR2 as FQGNSA. Here the CDR3 DNA reads TGTGCCAGCAGCCGGGACAGGGTGGCTAACTATGGCTACACCTTC. Amino acid sequence: CASSRDRVANYGYTF.

V usage is TRBV5-4 and J usage is TRBJ2-1, with D possibly matching TRBD2 (6 bases). The CDR3 length is 17 residues. Trimming took 1 base from V and 0 from J, leaving 14 bases between them. CDR1 is SGHNT, CDR2 YYREEE, per germline (reference sequence). Here the CDR3 DNA reads TGTGCCAGCAGCTTGTCCCTAGCGCCCAGCTCCTACAATGAGCAGTTCTTC. Translated: CASSLSLAPSSYNEQFF.

The chain is built from TRBV25-1 and TRBJ2-1, with D perhaps TRBD2 (6 bases). In germline, CDR1 is MGHDK, CDR2 SYGVNS. The CDR3 consists of 14 residues. V was clipped by 10 bases and J by 2 bases, with 15 bases between them. The DNA of the CDR3 is TGTGCCACCTGGGAGGCGGGTACCTACAATGAGCAGTTCTTC. Protein: CATWEAGTYNEQFF.

The rearrangement uses TRBV5-1 and TRBJ1-4; TRBD1 agrees at 11 bases. V shed 4 bases and J 7 bases; nucleotides not matched to a gene: 9. Per germline, CDR1 SGHRS and CDR2 YFSETQ. This CDR3 is 16 amino acids long. In nucleotides, the CDR3 is TGCGCCAGCAGCGCGGGACAGGGGGGGATGGTTGAAAAACTGTTTTTT. Its protein is CASSAGQGGMVEKLFF.

The CDR3, as DNA: TGTGCCAGCAGCCCAGGGGTTAACGGAAACACCATATATTTT. It encodes CASSPGVNGNTIYF. The chain has TRBV27 and TRBJ1-3; D might be TRBD1 (6 bases). Germline V gene data show CDR1 as MNHEY and CDR2 as SMNVEV (reference sequence). This CDR3 region has 14 residues. Trimming left V 6 bases short and J 4 bases short, with 13 bases between.

This clone has more than one count but fewer than ten. This sequence joins TRBV3-1 (or the pseudogene TRBV3-2) and TRBJ1-2, with 8 positions matching TRBD1. Trimming at V came to 5 bases and at J to 7 bases, leaving 6 bases not matched to a gene. This CDR3 region has 13 residues. In germline, CDR1 is LGHDT, CDR2 YNNKEL (reference sequence). The chain's CDR3 is CASSSQGAPGYTF. CDR3 bases: TGTGCCAGCAGCTCGCAGGGGGCGCCTGGCTACACCTTC.

This chain joins TRBV7-3 and TRBJ2-3, with D uncertain. Trimming took 9 bases from V and 1 from J, leaving 20 bases between them. The CDR3 spans 16 residues. Germline CDR1 and CDR2: SGHTA and FQGTGA. The CDR3 DNA sequence: TGTGCCAGAAGGAGAGGTGAGCCCTACCGCACAGATACGCAGTATTTT. It translates to CARRRGEPYRTDTQYF.

The V gene is TRBV2, the J gene TRBJ1-3, with D perhaps TRBD1 (6 bases). Germline-derived CDR1 and CDR2 are SNHLY and FYNNEI. The germline V and J ends were trimmed by 10 bases and 4 bases, with 14 bases remaining between them. The CDR3 sequence is 13 residues long. The CDR3 DNA is TGTGCCACGGGAGGGGGTATAGGAAACACCATATATTTT. Amino acid sequence: CATGGGIGNTIYF. The full variable domain, completed using reference TRBV2 and TRBJ1-3, is EPEVTQTPSHQVTQMGQEVILRCVPISNHLYFYWYRQILGQKVEFLVSFYNNEISEKSEIFDDQFSVERPDGSNFTLKIRSTKLEDSAMYFCATGGGIGNTIYFGEGSWLTVV.